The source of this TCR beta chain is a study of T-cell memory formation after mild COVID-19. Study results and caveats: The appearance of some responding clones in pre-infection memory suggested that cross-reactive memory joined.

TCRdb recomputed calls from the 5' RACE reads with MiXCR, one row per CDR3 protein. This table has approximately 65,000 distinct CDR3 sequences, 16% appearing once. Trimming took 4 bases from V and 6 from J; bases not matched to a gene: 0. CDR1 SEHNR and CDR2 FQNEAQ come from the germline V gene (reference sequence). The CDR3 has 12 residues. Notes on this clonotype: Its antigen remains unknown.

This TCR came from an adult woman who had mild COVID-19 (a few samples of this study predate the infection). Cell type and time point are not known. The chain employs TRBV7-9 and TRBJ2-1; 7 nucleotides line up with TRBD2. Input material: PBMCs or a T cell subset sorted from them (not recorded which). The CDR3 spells CASSWGGNEQFF. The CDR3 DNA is TGTGCCAGCAGCTGGGGGGGCAATGAGCAGTTCTTC.